This paragraph reports one T cell receptor (beta chain). This clone was detected a few times. Its antigen is still unknown. Base quality data are lacking; no much larger clone is found one base away. CDR3 length: 14 amino acids, cysteine to phenylalanine. The DNA shown is the 42-base CDR3, in frame from base 1. Looking up the germline V gene yields CDR1 SGHRS and CDR2 YFSETQ. V was cut back by 4 bases and J by 5 bases, leaving a gap of 13 bases between them. Library preparation used the immunoSEQ multiplex PCR assay. For the multiplex PCR, a mixture combining 60 forward primers for TCR Vbeta segments and 13 reverse primers for TCR Jbeta segments was used. A multiplex PCR assay on genomic DNA amplified the CDR3 region of rearranged TCR beta genes. The amplified TCR beta libraries were sequenced on the Illumina HiSeq System as 87-base-pair reads. The paper's processing steps were these. A later analysis counted tens of millions of unique TCR beta chains across the 666 repertoires, and 9.5 million to 11 million of these chains were shared by at least two donors. Raw reads were error-corrected and collapsed into unique sequences with a nearest-neighbor algorithm that merged closely related sequences to remove PCR and sequencing errors. CDR3 sequences were aligned to IMGT reference sequences to assign V, D and J gene segments. For a sequence to be retained, at least a six-nucleotide match to both a V gene segment and a J gene segment was required. A rearrangement counted as productive if the CDR3 had no stop codons and remained in frame with V and J, and every other rearrangement counted as non-productive. Following IMGT convention, CDR3 was defined as the stretch from the second conserved V-encoded cysteine up to the conserved J-encoded phenylalanine. The earlier analysis of about 590 of the donors excluded sequences that lacked an unambiguous match to a single V gene segment. An earlier analysis of 587 of the donors called V segments functional above 56.7% productive rearrangements and segregating when the between-donor standard deviation exceeded 5%. A statistical classification framework was developed to diagnose cytomegalovirus status using the catalog of TCR beta chain sequences. In a later analysis, TCR nucleotide sequences were compared against IMGT/GENE-DB human TR gene sequences so that V and J genes could be assigned. The TCRdist pipeline was used in a later analysis to assign CDR3 sequences and most-parsimonious VDJ recombination scenarios. In a later analysis, each TCR beta chain was defined by its CDR3 amino acid sequence together with its V-gene family, and reads without a unique V-gene family were excluded. In a later analysis, approximately 590 highly shared, low-generation-probability nucleotide sequences were removed to address suspected cross-contamination and a sequencing artifact. For each public chain, a later analysis derived a clonal expansion index from normalized ranks of inferred template counts within each repertoire. A later analysis computed generation probabilities with a VDJ recombination model fitted to out-of-frame rearrangements, and checked the results against IGoR. Hypergeometric tests were used in a later analysis to score TCR-TCR, TCR-HLA and TCR-CMV co-occurrence, with a repertoire-size bias correction applied to the TCR pairs. A later analysis estimated false discovery rates by permuting HLA or CMV assignments 20 times. A later analysis grouped co-occurring TCRs with DBSCAN, adding TCRdist sequence similarity when clustering within HLA-allele-positive subsets. For co-occurrence clustering, repertoires with fewer than 30,000 or more than 120,000 public chains were excluded, along with five or six repertoires with anomalous nucleotide sharing. What TCRdb holds here is the immuneACCESS table cut down to in-frame rearrangements. Part of the clones is not present; checked against another copy, under half of the missing clones reflect an unresolved V gene, and the others are unexplained. The DNA was the basis for D and trimming; V, J and clone size are from that table. Recorded for this sample are about 120,000 clones; 70% to 80% of them occurred a single time. The top ten hold over 1.5% of the sample.

The record originates from a study of cytomegalovirus exposure and HLA in healthy donors (dated by TCRdb to 2016 to 2017). With regard to the full study: An earlier analysis of around 600 of the donors reported about 250 Gb of sequence data and about 100 million unique TCR beta sequences from about 179 million T cells. The T cell repertoires of some 700 subjects were profiled by immunosequencing and related to cytomegalovirus serostatus. About 330 gigabases of sequencing data and 91 million or so unique TCR sequences made up an early release that covered fewer than 650 HLA-typed donors. Several DR-DQ haplotypes were treated as single units for association and clustering because of strong linkage in the cohort. Typing coverage varied by locus: roughly 620-640 donors for A, B, C, DRB1 and DQB1; approximately 520 for DQA1; over 600 for DPA1; roughly 470 for DPB1. Every discovery cohort repertoire had been produced on one sequencing platform. Both class I and class II loci were covered by HLA typing, at four-digit resolution. Rather than using new phenotypic data, the later analysis identified candidate immune exposures from TCR beta sequences and from how often those sequences occurred across donors. The study combined high-throughput TCR immunosequencing, statistical association of individual TCRs with disease status, and machine learning to predict cytomegalovirus infection status. The aim of the study was to test whether cataloging public T cell receptors could identify signatures of past pathogen exposure. Donor age, sex, ethnicity and CMV serostatus were collected together with the repertoire data. The genetic ancestry cluster associated with self-reported Caucasian donors included 81% of the roughly 400 genotyped donors. Across approximately 400 genotyped donors of the cohort, an average of about 220,000 unique TCR beta nucleotide sequences per donor were sequenced, and roughly 18% of those sequences were non-productive. In a later genetic analysis, genome-wide SNP genotypes for about 65% of the roughly 670 donors were used, and that subset was treated as a discovery cohort. Along with the approximately 650-subject first cohort, a separate validation cohort of approximately 110 different subjects was used. An earlier analysis of 587 of the donors used high-throughput TCR beta sequencing to judge whether each TCR beta V gene segment behaved as functional or pseudogenic. A later analysis re-analyzed previously published TCR beta repertoires from about 730 donors and added high-resolution HLA genotyping to study TCR occurrence patterns.

Study-wide conclusions, independent of this receptor: Correlated functional status among segregating V segments might be attributable to linkage disequilibrium, but an unknown experimental factor could not be ruled out. Compared with equally common non-associated chains, HLA-associated TCR beta chains in a later analysis were more clonally expanded and had lower generation probabilities. According to a later analysis, parvovirus B19, influenza, CMV and Epstein-Barr virus appeared linked to several top co-occurrence clusters. Sequencing depth was assumed to be roughly uniform across donors in the presence/absence analyses, though that assumption may not hold. In a later analysis, most CMV-associated TCR beta chains were found to appear HLA-restricted, with HLA associations seemingly driven largely by CMV exposure. In the study, approximately 160 TCR beta chains were listed as associated with cytomegalovirus. A further reported finding was that TCR beta sequences accurately predicted the HLA-A and HLA-B alleles for most subjects in the first cohort. Across donors, most TCR sequences were observed very rarely, whereas some public TCRs were present in many individuals. V-gene and J-gene trimming of TCR beta chains was associated with a missense DCLRE1C variant in a later genetic analysis, and the association was replicated in an independent cohort. In a later genetic analysis, fewer N-insertions in productive TCRs were reported among donors in an Asian-associated ancestry cluster than the 666-donor mean. In an earlier analysis of about 550 of the donors, most TCR beta V segments were observed in productive rearrangements about 90% or about 30% of the time, broadly matching IMGT annotations. The 87-base-pair reads could not distinguish some IMGT-functional V segments, including TRBV6-2 and TRBV6-3, so those segments were excluded. A few of the identified cytomegalovirus-associated TCR beta chains were confirmed in vitro to be specific for cytomegalovirus antigens. HLA typing was unavailable for some donors at each locus, so association tests used only the typed subset. For the cohort, immune exposure information was limited to CMV serostatus. When HLA alleles, especially DR and DQ, strongly co-occurred, TCR associations were difficult to assign to individual alleles. At a false discovery rate of 0.05, a later analysis linked 15,000 to 20,000 TCR beta sequences to specific HLA alleles. The classifier was reported to diagnose cytomegalovirus status with high specificity and sensitivity in both the original and validation cohorts. It was suggested by the authors that the approach could potentially be generalized to other disease states and immunological phenotypes. Because counts were too low, roughly 17 rarely observed V segments, including chromosome 9 orphons, were left out of the earlier analysis of roughly 600 of the donors. A group of highly shared sequence variants was considered likely to be a technical artifact of the sequencing pipeline. A later analysis found that TCR association rates varied across HLA loci, with DRB1 alleles showing the most associated TCRs and HLA-C alleles the fewest. In this cohort, only TCR beta chains were sequenced, and detectable features were limited by the absence of alpha or paired-chain data.

In total, roughly 670 healthy bone marrow donors made up the cohort. All cohort members were sampled while nominally healthy, although unrecorded immune exposures were likely present. The donor tested CMV seronegative and was one of the 352 seronegative cohort members. Every donor gave a peripheral blood sample, and the peripheral blood mononuclear cells from that sample were used for TCR beta sequencing. Genomic DNA was extracted from the blood cell samples with the Qiagen DNeasy Blood Extraction Kit. Material: PBMCs. The V and J segments used are TRBV5-1 and TRBJ2-1, with the D gene not clear enough to name. The sequence came from a woman younger than 30 in good health and CMV-seronegative. The nucleotides are TGCGCCAGCAGCCCGAGTTCCCAAGACAATGAGCAGTTCTTC. It encodes CASSPSSQDNEQFF.